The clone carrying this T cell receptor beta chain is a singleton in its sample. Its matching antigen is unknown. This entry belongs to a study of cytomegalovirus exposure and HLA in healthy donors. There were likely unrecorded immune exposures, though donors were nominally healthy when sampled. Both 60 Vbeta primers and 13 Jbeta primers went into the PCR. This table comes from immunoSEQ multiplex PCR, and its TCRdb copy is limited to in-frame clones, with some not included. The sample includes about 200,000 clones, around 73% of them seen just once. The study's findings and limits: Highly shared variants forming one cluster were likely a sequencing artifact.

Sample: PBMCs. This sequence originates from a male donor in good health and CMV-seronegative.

The CDR3 is CAWSPQGAQYF. CDR3 DNA: TGTGCCTGGAGTCCCCAGGGGGCGCAGTACTTC. V is TRBV30 and J is TRBJ2-4; 8 nucleotides align to TRBD1. Germline V CDR1 and CDR2: GTSNPN, SVGIG (reference sequence). The length of the CDR3 is 11 residues. Germline trimming cut 2 bases from V and 13 bases from J; bases unmatched to any gene: 4. Drawing the rest from reference TRBV30 and TRBJ2-4, the complete variable domain is SQTIHQWPATLVQPVGSPLSLECTVEGTSNPNLYWYRQAAGRGLQLLFYSVGIGQISSEVPQNLSASRPQDRQFILSSKKLLLSDSGFYLCAWSPQGAQYFGAGTRLSVL.